The clone carrying this T cell receptor (beta chain) occurred many times. TCRdb analysed the RT-PCR reads with MiXCR anew, one entry per CDR3 protein. The table records hundreds of thousands of distinct CDR3 sequences, roughly 17% of them present only once. The data belong to a study of patients and donors after allogeneic stem cell transplantation. This CDR3 is 12 amino acids long. CDR1 DFQATT and CDR2 SNEGSKA come from the germline V gene (reference sequence). Between the trimmed V and J ends, which lost 6 bases and 0 bases, there was a span of 9 bases. The sequencing input was blood, either unsorted or a sorted T cell fraction (not recorded which). The V call is TRBV20-1, the J call TRBJ2-7, with D possibly TRBD1 on 5 matching bases. This sequence originates from a human donor who was either an allogeneic HSCT recipient or a stem cell or donor lymphocyte infusion donor (not recorded which). It is not recorded whose cells these are; they may come from a transplant donor. CDR3 sequence: CSAPDSSYEQYF. The CDR3 nucleotides read TGCAGTGCCCCCGACAGCTCCTACGAGCAGTACTTC.